This TCR beta chain originates from a study of blood T cell repertoires in COVID-19. The method was immunoSEQ multiplex PCR; TCRdb's version includes in-frame clones alone and lacks a portion of them. The table has 300,000 to 400,000 clones, around 90% seen once; the top ten hold 4.5% to 6.5%. The CDR3 runs 15 residues. V was pared by 2 bases and J by 2 bases, with 3 bases of the junction left unmatched. Germline CDR1 reads LGHDT; CDR2 reads YNNKEL (reference sequence). The genes are TRBV3-1 (or the pseudogene TRBV3-2) and TRBJ2-7; 10 bases match TRBD2. The TCR sequence derives from a man aged 60 to 75 who had recovered from COVID-19. Input material: PBMCs or T cells enriched from blood (not recorded which). The CDR3 protein is CASSQRAGGAYEQYF. The DNA of the CDR3 is TGTGCCAGCAGCCAACGAGCGGGAGGGGCCTACGAGCAGTACTTC.